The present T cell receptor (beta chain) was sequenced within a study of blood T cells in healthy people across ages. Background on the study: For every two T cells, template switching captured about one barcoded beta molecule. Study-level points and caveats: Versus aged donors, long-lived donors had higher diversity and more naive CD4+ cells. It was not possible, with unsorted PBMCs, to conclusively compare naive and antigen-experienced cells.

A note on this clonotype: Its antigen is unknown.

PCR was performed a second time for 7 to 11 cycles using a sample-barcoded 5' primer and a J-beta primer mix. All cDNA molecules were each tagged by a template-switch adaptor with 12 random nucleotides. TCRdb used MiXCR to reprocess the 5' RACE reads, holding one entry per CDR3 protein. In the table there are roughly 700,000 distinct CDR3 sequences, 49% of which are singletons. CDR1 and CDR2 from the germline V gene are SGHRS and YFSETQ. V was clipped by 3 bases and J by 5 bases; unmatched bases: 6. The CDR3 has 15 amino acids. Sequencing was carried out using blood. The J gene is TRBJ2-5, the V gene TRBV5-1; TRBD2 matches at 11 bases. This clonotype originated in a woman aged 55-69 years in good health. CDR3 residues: CASSSLAGVRETQYF. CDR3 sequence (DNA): TGCGCCAGCAGCTCACTAGCGGGAGTAAGGGAGACCCAGTACTTC.